The 10 T cell receptor beta chains given below trace back to one sample, sequenced in a study of T cell repertoires in cytomegalovirus infection. These receptors lack a known antigen. TCRdb used MiXCR to reprocess the reads, holding one entry per CDR3 protein. The data contain tens of thousands of distinct CDR3 sequences, approximately 22% of them singletons. The sample here was CD8+ T cells from cultured PBMCs, taken from culture after CMV antigen stimulation. All receptors derive from a human donor in good health (CMV status not recorded). Some clones in this sample may be carry-over from other donors' samples.

The genes are TRBV4-1 and TRBJ2-7, with unresolved D. Trimming shortened V by 6 bases and J by 3 bases, and 12 bases separated the two germline ends. The germline CDR1 and CDR2 sequences are MGHRA and YSYEKL. The length of the CDR3 is 13 residues. CDR3 residues: CASRPRLGYEQYF. In nucleotides, the CDR3 is TGCGCCAGCAGGCCAAGACTCGGCTACGAGCAGTACTTC.

This clonotype has a handful of counts. The chain links TRBV7-3 to TRBJ1-6, with D uncertain. The CDR3 is made up of 13 amino acids. The V gene's germline CDR1 is SGHTA and CDR2 FQGTGA. With 2 bases removed from V and 8 bases from J, the gap between germline ends came to 7 bases. In DNA, the CDR3 is TGTGCCAGCAGCTTATTAAGTCATTCACCCCTCCACTTT. It specifies CASSLLSHSPLHF.

J is TRBJ2-5 and V is TRBV6-2 or TRBV6-3; a weak D match, TRBD2 (5 bases). Deletions cut 8 bases from V and 5 bases from J, with 12 bases between. The CDR3 spans 12 residues. Germline V gene lookup returns CDR1 MNHEY and CDR2 SVGEGT. The CDR3 loop is CASDGWEETQYF. CDR3 in DNA: TGTGCCAGCGATGGATGGGAGGAGACCCAGTACTTC.

V gene TRBV27 combines with J gene TRBJ2-1; TRBD1 agrees at 7 bases. Germline CDR1 MNHEY, CDR2 SMNVEV (reference sequence). V was clipped by 5 bases and J by 7 bases; unmatched bases: 11. The CDR3 runs 15 residues. The CDR3, as DNA: TGTGCCAGCAGTCGAGCCGGGACAGAACTTAATGAGCAGTTCTTC. Translated, it gives CASSRAGTELNEQFF.

This clonotype was seen more than once but under ten times. V gene TRBV2 combines with J gene TRBJ1-2; tentative D call: TRBD1 (6 bases). Trimming removed 9 bases from V and 1 base from J, with 18 bases in between. CDR3 size: 15 residues. Germline CDR1 and CDR2: SNHLY and FYNNEI. The CDR3 DNA is TGTGCCAGTGGGTCCCCGGGACAACTTAACTATGGCTACACCTTC. It is translated as CASGSPGQLNYGYTF. The full variable domain, its missing parts supplied by reference TRBV2 and TRBJ1-2, is EPEVTQTPSHQVTQMGQEVILRCVPISNHLYFYWYRQILGQKVEFLVSFYNNEISEKSEIFDDQFSVERPDGSNFTLKIRSTKLEDSAMYFCASGSPGQLNYGYTFGSGTRLTVV.

This clonotype occurred a few times. V is TRBV12-3 or TRBV12-4 and J is TRBJ1-2; 7 bases align to TRBD1. This CDR3 has 13 amino acids. The V segment lost 3 bases and the J segment 8 bases; nucleotides outside the gene matches: 6. CDR3 coding DNA: TGTGCCAGCAGTTTGACAGGGCTTAAAGGCTACACCTTC. Encoded protein: CASSLTGLKGYTF.

The genes are TRBV7-9 and TRBJ2-7; no firm D call. The ends were cut back, 4 bases at V and 0 bases at J, with 13 bases in the middle. Germline lookup yields CDR1 SEHNR and CDR2 FQNEAQ (reference sequence). CDR3 size: 15 residues. The CDR3 nucleotides read TGTGCCAGCAGCTCAAGTTCCTCCGCCTCCTACGAGCAGTACTTC. Translating it yields CASSSSSSASYEQYF.

A few counts support this clonotype. The rearrangement links TRBV12-3 or TRBV12-4 to TRBJ2-3; 7 positions match TRBD2. The CDR3 contains 14 residues. V trimming: 5 bases; J trimming: 1 base; junction bases outside the gene matches: 3. The DNA for the CDR3 is TGTGCCAGCAGTCGGGACTACGGCACAGATACGCAGTATTTT. This sequence encodes CASSRDYGTDTQYF.

V gene TRBV7-8 combines with J gene TRBJ1-4, with D perhaps TRBD1 (6 bases). Per the germline V gene, CDR1 is SGHVS and CDR2 is FQNEAQ. The CDR3 covers 15 residues. Between the trimmed V and J ends, which lost 2 bases and 3 bases, there was a span of 10 bases. The CDR3 coding sequence is TGTGCCAGCAGCTTATACGCAGGGGCTAATGAAAAACTGTTTTTT. It yields the protein CASSLYAGANEKLFF.

The chain joins TRBV28 to TRBJ2-3; TRBD1 matches 9 bases. The V segment lost 5 bases and the J segment 3 bases; nucleotides outside the gene matches: 3. Germline V CDR1 and CDR2: MDHEN, SYDVKM. The CDR3 covers 14 residues. DNA of the CDR3: TGTGCCAGCAGTGACGGACAGGGGACAGATACGCAGTATTTT. The encoded protein is CASSDGQGTDTQYF.